The 5 T cell receptor beta chains listed next were all sequenced from one sample in a study of blood T cell repertoires in COVID-19. Sequencing used immunoSEQ multiplex PCR; TCRdb keeps in-frame clones, though not all of them. The sample has around 70,000 clones; more than 70% are singletons. Sequencing input: peripheral blood. The receptors were sampled from a man between 50 and 59 years old with COVID-19, enrolled during active disease.

This chain connects TRBV12-3 or TRBV12-4 to TRBJ2-3; the D gene is possibly TRBD2 (5 bases). The CDR3 is made up of 13 amino acids. V was cut by 8 bases and J by 3 bases, with 12 bases left in between. The CDR3 DNA is TGTGCCAGCTCGGCCGGGGTGACAGATACGCAGTATTTT. Amino acids: CASSAGVTDTQYF.

The V gene is TRBV20-1, the J gene TRBJ2-1; 7 bases fit TRBD2. The CDR3 totals 17 residues. Germline trimming cut 3 bases from V and 8 bases from J; bases unmatched to any gene: 19. Germline V lookup: CDR1 DFQATT, CDR2 SNEGSKA (reference sequence). In DNA form, the CDR3 reads TGCAGTGCTAGTCTTGGTATGATCACTACGGGGGGTGATGAGCAGTTCTTC. Translating it yields CSASLGMITTGGDEQFF.

V is TRBV28 and J is TRBJ1-5; TRBD1 matches 9 bases. Unmatched junction bases numbered 8, after V lost 7 bases and J lost 10 bases. The length of the CDR3 is 13 residues. Germline CDR1 and CDR2: MDHEN and SYDVKM. The CDR3 nucleotides are TGTGCCAGCACCAGGGACAGGGCAAATCCCCAGCATTTT. It yields the protein CASTRDRANPQHF.

The CDR3 loop reads CAISVTSGSGLSGANVLTF. CDR3 nucleotides: TGTGCCATCAGCGTGACTAGCGGGAGTGGGTTGTCTGGGGCCAACGTCCTGACTTTC. The chain uses TRBV10-3 and TRBJ2-6; 12 positions agree with TRBD2. The CDR3 is 19 amino acids. J was trimmed by 1 base and V by 6 bases; bases with no gene match: 10. Looked up from germline, CDR1 is ENHRY and CDR2 is SYGVKD.

In this sample, this clone turned up a few times. A read error may produce the germline difference seen at one junction end. The CDR3 sequence: CASSLLRGHLAGGPLF. In DNA form, the CDR3 reads TGTGCCAGCAGCTTACTAAGGGGGCACTTAGCGGGAGGCCCCCTCTTT. The chain has TRBV7-8 and TRBJ2-3, with 10 nucleotides matching TRBD2. The germline CDR1 and CDR2 sequences are SGHVS and FQNEAQ. This CDR3 has 16 amino acids.